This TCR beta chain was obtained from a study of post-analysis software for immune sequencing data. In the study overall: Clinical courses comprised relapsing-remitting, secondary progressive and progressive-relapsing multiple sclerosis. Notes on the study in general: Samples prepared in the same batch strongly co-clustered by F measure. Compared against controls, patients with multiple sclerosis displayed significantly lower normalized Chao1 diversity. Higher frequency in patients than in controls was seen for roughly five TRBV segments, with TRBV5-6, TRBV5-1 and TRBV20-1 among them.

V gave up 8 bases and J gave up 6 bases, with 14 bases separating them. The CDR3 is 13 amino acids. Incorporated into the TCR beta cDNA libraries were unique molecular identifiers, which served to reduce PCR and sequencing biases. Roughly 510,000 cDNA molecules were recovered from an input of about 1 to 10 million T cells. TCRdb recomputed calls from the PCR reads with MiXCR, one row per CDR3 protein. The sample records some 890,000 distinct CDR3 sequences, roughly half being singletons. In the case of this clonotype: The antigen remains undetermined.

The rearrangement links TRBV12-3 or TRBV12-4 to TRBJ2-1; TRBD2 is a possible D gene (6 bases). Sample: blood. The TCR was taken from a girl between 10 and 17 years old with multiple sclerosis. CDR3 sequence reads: CASRSGPSNEQFF. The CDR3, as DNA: TGTGCCAGCCGAAGCGGGCCCTCCAATGAGCAGTTCTTC.